This TCR beta chain was sequenced for a study of sequential checkpoint blockade in melanoma. Study details: Arm A got nivolumab then ipilimumab; arm B the reverse, 1:1.

Here immunoSEQ multiplex PCR was the method, and the copy in TCRdb shows in-frame clones only, minus some. The sample consists of roughly 17,000 clones, about two thirds of them appearing once. The CDR3 extends over 15 amino acids. V shed 4 bases, J shed 2 bases, and the junction held 3 bases outside the gene matches. In germline, CDR1 is MGHDK, CDR2 SYGVNS. Treatment meaning: randomized to nivolumab then ipilimumab (arm A) or the reverse (arm B). None of the patients previously received DNA-damaging chemotherapy. Sequencing was performed on CD8+ T cells sorted from blood (inferred from file names), taken from a patient given nivolumab and ipilimumab in sequence. The receptor's source is a human donor with melanoma. The genes are TRBV25-1 and TRBJ2-1, with 9 bases identical to TRBD1. CDR3 sequence reads: CASSGDRATYNEQFF. DNA for the CDR3: TGTGCCAGCAGTGGGGACAGGGCGACCTACAATGAGCAGTTCTTC.